This TCR beta chain was captured by sequencing in a study of shared clonotypes between healthy human individuals. Across the study: Aged between 18 and 49, the donors were a couple of women and a few men.

The CDR3 loop spans 15 amino acids. V trimming: 5 bases; J trimming: 7 bases; junction bases outside the gene matches: 7. The germline CDR1 and CDR2 sequences are SEHNR and FQNEAQ (reference sequence). Findings and caveats of the study: It was anticipated that sequencing depth would influence how many clonotypes donors shared.

Only Caucasian adults living in Nashville, Tennessee made up the donor group. In regard to this clone: Antigen specificity is unknown.

Repertoires were generated with immunoSEQ multiplex PCR, while TCRdb's copy carries only in-frame clones and drops some. Of approximately 500,000 clones listed, 60% to 80% were seen once; the top ten hold approximately 12%. The V gene is TRBV7-9, the J gene TRBJ2-1; 11 nucleotides match TRBD1. Sequencing was done on a sample of PBMCs. The TCR originated in a woman aged 40 to 50 in good health. Some clones in this sample may be carry-over from other donors' samples. The CDR3 loop is CASSIGTGGFNEQFF. CDR3 nucleotides: TGTGCCAGCAGCATTGGGACAGGGGGTTTTAATGAGCAGTTCTTC. The full variable domain, its missing parts supplied by reference TRBV7-9 and TRBJ2-1, is DTGVSQNPRHKITKRGQNVTFRCDPISEHNRLYWYRQTLGQGPEFLTYFQNEAQLEKSRLLSDRFSAERPKGSFSTLEIQRTEQGDSAMYLCASSIGTGGFNEQFFGPGTRLTVL.